A selection of T cell receptor beta chains follows, all from one sample in a study of CD8 T cells in ankylosing spondylitis. MiXCR, applied by TCRdb to the 5' RACE reads, yields one record per CDR3 protein. This table has fewer than 350,000 distinct CDR3 sequences, about 9.9% appearing once. The sample comprised blood, either unsorted or a sorted T cell fraction (not recorded which). The source of these receptors is a female donor with ankylosing spondylitis or in good health (not recorded which). Each CDR3 is given with its conserved first and last residue. Each record gives: V gene, clone size, J gene, CDR3 protein. Part of the rows lack a size; the others show once, few, many or a class for expanded clones.

>TRBV5-1|many|TRBJ2-1
CASSSGPYNEQFF
>TRBV5-5|many|TRBJ2-2
CASSLQFYANTGELFF
>TRBV12-3/TRBV12-4|many|TRBJ2-7
CASSPLLGSYEQYF
>TRBV5-8|NA|TRBJ1-5
CASSRGTGMDQPQHF
>TRBV6-1|many|TRBJ2-4
CASRGTAKNIQYF
>TRBV20-1|many|TRBJ2-1
CSAIAGPPYNEQFF
>TRBV20-1|many|TRBJ2-7
CSASPLGQGPYEQYF
>TRBV30|NA|TRBJ2-3
CAWSPRVGTDTQYF
>TRBV20-1|NA|TRBJ2-2
CSARKSGTGDTGELFF
>TRBV29-1|NA|TRBJ2-1
CSLGLAGRDGSNEQFF
>TRBV7-9|few|TRBJ2-7
CASSLAPGGTYEQYF
>TRBV7-2|NA|TRBJ1-1
CASSLARTKNTEAFF
>TRBV12-3/TRBV12-4|many|TRBJ1-1
CASSLNGDTEAFF
>TRBV14|NA|TRBJ2-3
CASSQESGGNTDTQYF
>TRBV18|many|TRBJ2-1
CASSPILSFNEQFF
>TRBV28|many|TRBJ2-1
CASNSRDGSYNEQFF
>TRBV28|many|TRBJ2-1
CASSALAGLASYEQFF
>TRBV4-2|many|TRBJ2-7
CASSPRTDSYEQYF
>TRBV20-1|NA|TRBJ2-1
CSARVAYNEQFF
>TRBV28|many|TRBJ1-1
CASRSQVVGKAFF
>TRBV28|many|TRBJ2-3
CASSPPGPDTQYF
>TRBV7-2|many|TRBJ2-2
CASSQWDRGYSGELFF
>TRBV7-2|few|TRBJ2-1
CASSSRWDGNEQFF
>TRBV25-1|many|TRBJ1-1
CASITRDNTEAFF
>TRBV7-9|few|TRBJ2-4
CASSPTGGPKNIQYF
>TRBV12-3/TRBV12-4|NA|TRBJ1-3
CASGKSISGNTIYF
>TRBV20-1|many|TRBJ2-7
CSATPPGLPREQYF
>TRBV9|many|TRBJ2-1
CASSVAGAGVNEQFF
>TRBV28|many|TRBJ2-5
CASSGQSARTQETQYF
>TRBV12-3/TRBV12-4|many|TRBJ1-2
CASSLIGFSYGYTF
>TRBV5-1|few|TRBJ2-7
CASSARQVSSYEQYF
>TRBV6-1|few|TRBJ1-5
CASTGRTGNQPQHF
>TRBV3-1|many|TRBJ2-1
CASSRDRYNEQFF
>TRBV29-1|many|TRBJ2-1
CSVGVGHNEQFF
>TRBV29-1|many|TRBJ1-2
CRGDGAYGYTF
>TRBV20-1|NA|TRBJ1-5
CSARDRGGLRPQHF
>TRBV10-3|many|TRBJ2-2
CAIPGKAGELFF
>TRBV20-1|NA|TRBJ2-2
CSAAAPGLAGVRITGELFF
>TRBV12-3/TRBV12-4|few|TRBJ1-2
CASSGDSQGYGYTF
>TRBV11-2|NA|TRBJ2-2
CASSLHARTGGETGELFF
>TRBV11-2|NA|TRBJ1-1
CASRHSLDPEAFF
>TRBV18|NA|TRBJ2-1
CASSPQGEGSEQFF
>TRBV7-2|many|TRBJ1-2
CASSSPGSRYGYTF
>TRBV7-8|many|TRBJ2-5
CASSWKTHQETQYF
>TRBV20-1|many|TRBJ2-4
CSAPLAGGPSSAKNIQYF
>TRBV12-3/TRBV12-4|many|TRBJ2-1
CASSTGEREVDEQFF
>TRBV5-1|NA|TRBJ2-1
CASSLAGTGGNEQFF
>TRBV12-3/TRBV12-4|NA|TRBJ2-1
CASTEGLAGVNEQFF
>TRBV7-9|many|TRBJ1-2
CASSLSDGYTF
>TRBV20-1|few|TRBJ2-5
CSAREGLRETQYF
>TRBV20-1|many|TRBJ2-7
CSAAKLAGGTYEQYF